A single sample gave rise to the 22 T cell receptor beta chains below, sequenced in a study of T cell responses to AZD1222 COVID-19 vaccine. Generated by immunoSEQ multiplex PCR, the TCRdb table keeps only in-frame clones and is missing some. Counted here are some 200,000 clones, 80% to 95% occurring once; the ten biggest clones make up about 1.8%. Specimen: peripheral blood, collected 28 days after the second AZD1222 dose. Every receptor here comes from an adult who received the AZD1222 COVID-19 vaccine.

V is TRBV21-1 and J is TRBJ1-2; TRBD1 is taken as the D call from the table, unchecked against the DNA. TRBV21-1 is a listed pseudogene. The CDR3 sequence is 14 residues long. Written as DNA, the CDR3 is TGTGCCGGCAGTGAGGGACAGCGGTCCTATGGCTACACCTTC. Residues: CAGSEGQRSYGYTF.

The chain employs TRBV4-2 and TRBJ1-6; perhaps TRBD1 as D (6 bases). V was shortened by 4 bases and J by 7 bases, with 14 bases between the two germline ends. The length of the CDR3 is 15 residues. Germline CDR1 is LGHNA and CDR2 is YNFKEQ. The CDR3: CASSPQAGANSPLHF. In DNA form, the CDR3 reads TGTGCCAGCAGCCCCCAAGCGGGGGCAAATTCACCCCTCCACTTT.

The chain links TRBV5-1 to TRBJ1-1; D gene ambiguous. The CDR3 is made up of 15 amino acids. Trimming took 0 bases from V and 4 from J, leaving 13 bases between them. Germline CDR1 and CDR2: SGHRS and YFSETQ. CDR3 DNA: TGCGCCAGCAGCTTGGATGGGATTCGTAGCACTGAAGCTTTCTTT. It specifies CASSLDGIRSTEAFF.

Of note for this clone: This same CDR3 is encoded by further DNA sequences in the sample. V usage is TRBV29-1 and J usage is TRBJ1-1, with D hard to call. Trimming took off 4 bases at V and 2 bases at J, with 5 bases between the two ends. The CDR3 sequence is 11 residues long. CDR1 is SQVTM, CDR2 ANQGSEA, per germline. The DNA for the CDR3 is TGCAGCGTTGTTGGAAACACTGAAGCTTTCTTT. Its translation is CSVVGNTEAFF.

This sequence joins TRBV4-1 and TRBJ2-7; 7 bases are shared with TRBD1. Looked up from germline, CDR1 is MGHRA and CDR2 is YSYEKL. CDR3 length: 18 amino acids. V shed 0 bases, J shed 0 bases, and the junction held 11 bases outside the gene matches. CDR3 amino acids: CASSQDPLTRDSSYEQYF. DNA of the CDR3: TGCGCCAGCAGCCAAGATCCCCTTACACGGGACAGCTCCTACGAGCAGTACTTC.

The J gene is TRBJ2-5, the V gene TRBV5-6; TRBD1 matches 9 bases. V shed 4 bases, J shed 1 base, and the junction held 2 bases outside the gene matches. Germline V gene lookup returns CDR1 SGHDT and CDR2 YYEEEE. The CDR3 contains 14 residues. CDR3 in amino acids: CASSKGQGQETQYF. The DNA of the CDR3 is TGTGCCAGCAGCAAGGGACAGGGCCAAGAGACCCAGTACTTC. Using reference TRBV5-6 and TRBJ2-5 for the parts outside the CDR3, the full variable domain is DAGVTQSPTHLIKTRGQQVTLRCSPKSGHDTVSWYQQALGQGPQFIFQYYEEEERQRGNFPDRFSGHQFPNYSSELNVNALLLGDSALYLCASSKGQGQETQYFGPGTRLLVL.

CDR3 nucleotide sequence: TGTGCCAGCAGCTTGTTTGCCATGACCCAAGAGACCCAGTACTTC. It specifies CASSLFAMTQETQYF. The V gene is TRBV5-6, the J gene TRBJ2-5; no clear D gene. V lost 1 base and J 1 base, leaving 11 bases between the germline ends. The germline gives CDR1 SGHDT, CDR2 YYEEEE. The CDR3 loop spans 15 amino acids.

This chain uses TRBV27 with TRBJ2-7; 9 bases are a match to TRBD1. The CDR3 loop spans 14 amino acids. V gave up 4 bases and J gave up 3 bases; unmatched junction bases: 4. Germline V gene lookup returns CDR1 MNHEY and CDR2 SMNVEV (reference sequence). CDR3 loop: CASSSGTGIYEQYF. The CDR3 DNA reads TGTGCCAGCAGTTCCGGGACAGGGATCTACGAGCAGTACTTC.

This chain uses TRBV11-2 with TRBJ2-7; 8 bases map to TRBD2. This CDR3 is built from 13 residues. The V segment lost 0 bases and the J segment 12 bases; nucleotides outside the gene matches: 7. The germline gives CDR1 SGHAT, CDR2 FQNNGV. The CDR3 DNA follows: TGTGCCAGCAGCTTAGATTGGAGCGGGGGTCTGTACTTC. This gives the protein CASSLDWSGGLYF.

The genes are TRBV9 and TRBJ2-1, with 8 nucleotides matching TRBD2. CDR3 size: 16 residues. Germline CDR1 and CDR2: SGDLS and YYNGEE. V dropped 4 bases and J dropped 4; count of bases not matched to a gene: 10. CDR3 DNA: TGTGCCAGCAGCCCCCAGGCATCGGGGGGGTACAATGAGCAGTTCTTC. This translates into CASSPQASGGYNEQFF. The entire variable domain, with the rest obtained from reference TRBV9 and TRBJ2-1, is as follows: DSGVTQTPKHLITATGQRVTLRCSPRSGDLSVYWYQQSLDQGLQFLIQYYNGEERAKGNILERFSAQQFPDLHSELNLSSLELGDSALYFCASSPQASGGYNEQFFGPGTRLTVL.

The chain joins TRBV19 to TRBJ1-6; D ambiguous. Between the trimmed V and J ends, which lost 6 bases and 0 bases, there was a span of 6 bases. CDR3 length equals 14 residues. Germline V gene lookup returns CDR1 LNHDA and CDR2 SQIVND (reference sequence). The CDR3 region has the DNA TGTGCCAGTAGGCAGAGCTCCTATAATTCACCCCTCCACTTT. It translates to CASRQSSYNSPLHF.

Comments on this clone: A junction end diverges from the germline sequence, so it may reflect a read error. The chain links TRBV7-9 to TRBJ2-7; TRBD2 agrees at 13 bases. Germline lookup yields CDR1 SEHNR and CDR2 FQNEAQ (reference sequence). This CDR3 spans 15 amino acids. DNA of the CDR3: TGTGCCAGCAGCTCGGGACTAGCGGGATCCTTCGAGCAGTACTTC. Protein: CASSSGLAGSFEQYF.

The rearrangement links TRBV9 to TRBJ1-1; D uncertain. The CDR3 is 14 residues long. Trimming pared 0 bases from V and 1 base from J, leaving 7 bases between. Germline CDR1 and CDR2: SGDLS and YYNGEE. The CDR3 bases are TGTGCCAGCAGCGTAGGGTTCCAGAACACTGAAGCTTTCTTT. The encoded protein is CASSVGFQNTEAFF. Full variable domain (outside the CDR3, taken from reference TRBV9 and TRBJ1-1): DSGVTQTPKHLITATGQRVTLRCSPRSGDLSVYWYQQSLDQGLQFLIQYYNGEERAKGNILERFSAQQFPDLHSELNLSSLELGDSALYFCASSVGFQNTEAFFGQGTRLTVV.

This chain joins TRBV7-9 and TRBJ1-4; 8 bases fit TRBD1. J gave up 8 bases and V 2 bases, and 7 bases lay outside the gene matches. This CDR3 is 15 amino acids long. Germline V gene sequence: CDR1 SEHNR, CDR2 FQNEAQ (reference sequence). DNA of the CDR3: TGTGCCAGCAGCTTATATAGGACAGGGAGCGAAAAACTGTTTTTT. Translating it yields CASSLYRTGSEKLFF.

The V call is TRBV7-8, the J call TRBJ2-5, with D possibly being TRBD2 (5 bases). V dropped 5 bases and J dropped 1 base, with 11 bases sitting between them. The CDR3 contains 14 residues. Germline V lookup: CDR1 SGHVS, CDR2 FQNEAQ. The DNA of the CDR3 is TGTGCCAGCAGCCCCACTAGGGTCCAAGAGACCCAGTACTTC. As protein: CASSPTRVQETQYF. Full variable domain (missing parts from reference TRBV7-8 and TRBJ2-5): GAGVSQSPRYKVAKRGQDVALRCDPISGHVSLFWYQQALGQGPEFLTYFQNEAQLDKSGLPSDRFFAERPEGSVSTLKIQRTQQEDSAVYLCASSPTRVQETQYFGPGTRLLVL.

J is TRBJ2-1 and V is TRBV27; D is undetermined. CDR3 length: 17 amino acids. Trimming stripped 7 bases from V and 0 bases from J, with 19 bases between. The V gene's germline CDR1 is MNHEY and CDR2 SMNVEV (reference sequence). CDR3 loop: CASINLPAAVSYNEQFF. CDR3 in DNA: TGTGCCAGCATCAACCTCCCTGCCGCCGTCTCCTACAATGAGCAGTTCTTC.

The chain joins TRBV5-6 to TRBJ1-2; D is unresolved. With 1 base removed from V and 2 bases from J, the gap between germline ends came to 12 bases. CDR1 is SGHDT, CDR2 YYEEEE, per germline. CDR3 length equals 15 residues. CDR3 in DNA: TGTGCCAGCAGCTTGTCCACCCTCGGGAACTATGGCTACACCTTC. It yields the protein CASSLSTLGNYGYTF.

This clone was found once. Written as DNA, the CDR3 is TGTGCCAGCAGCCGGACAGCATCCTACGAGCAGTACTTC. Translation gives CASSRTASYEQYF. The chain recombines TRBV7-2 with TRBJ2-7, with a possible D match to TRBD1 (6 bases). V was trimmed by 5 bases and J by 1 base, leaving 9 bases between them. The CDR3 spans 13 residues. The germline V gene has CDR1 SGHTA and CDR2 FQGNSA.

This CDR3 is CASSPRSRGRAVHEQFF. The CDR3 bases are TGTGCCAGCAGCCCTAGGTCCCGCGGGAGGGCCGTCCATGAGCAGTTCTTC. The genes are TRBV7-3 and TRBJ2-1, with 9 bases that match TRBD2. There are 17 residues in the CDR3. Losses at the gene ends were 5 bases for V and 8 bases for J; bases not matched to a gene: 16. CDR1 is SGHTA, CDR2 FQGTGA, per germline.

The chain has TRBV6-1 and TRBJ1-3, with D maybe TRBD1 (6 bases). CDR1 is MNHNS and CDR2 is SASEGT in the germline V gene. V was shortened by 0 bases and J by 2 bases, with 8 bases between the two germline ends. The CDR3 consists of 15 residues. The CDR3 coding sequence is TGTGCCAGCAGTGAAGCAGAGGGGGCTGGAAACACCATATATTTT. This gives the protein CASSEAEGAGNTIYF.

The gene calls are TRBV27 and TRBJ1-4, with 7 nucleotides matching TRBD1. This CDR3 comprises 14 residues. Trimming took 6 bases from V and 3 from J; bases not matched to a gene: 4. Germline CDR1 and CDR2: MNHEY and SMNVEV (reference sequence). CDR3 protein: CASRSGQPNEKLFF. The CDR3, as DNA: TGTGCCAGCAGGTCGGGACAGCCTAATGAAAAACTGTTTTTT.

The rearrangement links TRBV5-1 to TRBJ2-2; D call uncertain. Germline V gene data show CDR1 as SGHRS and CDR2 as YFSETQ. The CDR3 extends over 13 amino acids. Between the trimmed V and J ends, which lost 5 bases and 8 bases, there was a span of 13 bases. In DNA form, the CDR3 reads TGCGCCAGCAGTTCGGAGAATAGGGGGGAGCTGTTTTTT. This sequence encodes CASSSENRGELFF.